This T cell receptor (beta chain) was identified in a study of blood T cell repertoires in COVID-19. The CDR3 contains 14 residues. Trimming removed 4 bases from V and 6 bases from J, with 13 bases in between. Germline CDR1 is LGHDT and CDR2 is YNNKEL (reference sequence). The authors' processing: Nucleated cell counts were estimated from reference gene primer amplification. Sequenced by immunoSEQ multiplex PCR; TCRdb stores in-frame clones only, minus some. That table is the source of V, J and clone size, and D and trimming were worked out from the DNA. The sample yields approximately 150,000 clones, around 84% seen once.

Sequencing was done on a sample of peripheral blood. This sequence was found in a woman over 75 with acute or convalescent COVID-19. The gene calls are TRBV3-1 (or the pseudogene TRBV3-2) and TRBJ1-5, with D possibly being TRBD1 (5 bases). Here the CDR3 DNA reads TGTGCCAGCAGCCCAGGGCACAATCGTCAGCCCCAGCATTTT. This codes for CASSPGHNRQPQHF.